This T cell receptor (beta chain) comes out of a study of blood T cell repertoires in COVID-19. The protocol was immunoSEQ multiplex PCR, while the TCRdb copy is restricted to in-frame clones and leaves out a portion. The data show roughly 200,000 clones, about 85% seen once. Germline V gene lookup returns CDR1 LNHDA and CDR2 SQIVND (reference sequence). Trimming pared 6 bases from V and 0 bases from J, leaving 15 bases between. CDR3 size: 17 residues. The chain couples TRBV19 to TRBJ1-6; TRBD1 might be the D (6 bases). Sequenced material: peripheral blood. This clonotype originated in a person aged 65 to 85 with COVID-19, enrolled during active disease. The CDR3 nucleotides read TGTGCCAGTAGCTCGGACGGACAGAGCTCCTATAATTCACCCCTCCACTTT. It codes for CASSSDGQSSYNSPLHF.